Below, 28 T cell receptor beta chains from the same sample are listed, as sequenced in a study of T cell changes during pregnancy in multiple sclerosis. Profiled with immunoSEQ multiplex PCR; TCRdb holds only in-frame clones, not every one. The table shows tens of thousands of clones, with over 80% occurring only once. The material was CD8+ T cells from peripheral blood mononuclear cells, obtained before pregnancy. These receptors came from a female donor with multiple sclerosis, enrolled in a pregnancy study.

For the CDR3, the DNA is TGCGCCAGCAGCCCGTGGACAGGGAACACCGGGGAGCTGTTTTTT. It specifies CASSPWTGNTGELFF. This chain links TRBV4-3 with TRBJ2-2; TRBD1 aligns across 7 bases. The CDR3 consists of 15 residues. Per the germline V gene, CDR1 is LGHNA and CDR2 is YSLEER. The J segment lost 1 base and the V segment lost 4 bases, leaving 3 bases of the junction unmatched.

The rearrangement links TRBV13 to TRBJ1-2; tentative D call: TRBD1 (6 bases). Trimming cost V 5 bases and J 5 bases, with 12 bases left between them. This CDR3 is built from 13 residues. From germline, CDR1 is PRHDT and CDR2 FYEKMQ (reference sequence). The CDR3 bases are TGTGCCAGCAGCCAACAGGACAGTTATGGCTACACCTTC. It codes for CASSQQDSYGYTF. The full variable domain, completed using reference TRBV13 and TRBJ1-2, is AAGVIQSPRHLIKEKRETATLKCYPIPRHDTVYWYQQGPGQDPQFLISFYEKMQSDKGSIPDRFSAQQFSDYHSELNMSSLELGDSALYFCASSQQDSYGYTFGSGTRLTVV.

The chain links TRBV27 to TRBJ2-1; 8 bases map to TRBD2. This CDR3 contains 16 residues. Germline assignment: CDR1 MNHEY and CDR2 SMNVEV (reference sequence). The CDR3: CATQRDGRAVYNEQFF. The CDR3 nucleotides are TGTGCTACCCAAAGGGACGGGAGGGCAGTCTACAATGAGCAGTTCTTC.

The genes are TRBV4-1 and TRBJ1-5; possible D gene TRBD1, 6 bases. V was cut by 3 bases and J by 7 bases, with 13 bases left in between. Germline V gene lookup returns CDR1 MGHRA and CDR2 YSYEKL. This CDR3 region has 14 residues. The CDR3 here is CASSQKDRAQPQHF. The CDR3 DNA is TGCGCCAGCAGCCAGAAGGACAGAGCCCAGCCCCAGCATTTT.

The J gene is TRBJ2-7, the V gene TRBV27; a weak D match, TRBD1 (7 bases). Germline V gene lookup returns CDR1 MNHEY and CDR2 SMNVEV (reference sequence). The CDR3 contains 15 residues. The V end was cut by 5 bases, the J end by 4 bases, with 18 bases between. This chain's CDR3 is CASSLRDSPFYEQYF. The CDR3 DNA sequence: TGTGCCAGCAGTCTGCGGGACAGTCCGTTTTACGAGCAGTACTTC.

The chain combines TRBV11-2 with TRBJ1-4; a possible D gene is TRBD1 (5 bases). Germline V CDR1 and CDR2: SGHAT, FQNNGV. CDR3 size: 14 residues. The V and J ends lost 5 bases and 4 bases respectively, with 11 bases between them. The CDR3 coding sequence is TGTGCCAGCAGCGGGGCCAATTATAATGAAAAACTGTTTTTT. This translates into CASSGANYNEKLFF.

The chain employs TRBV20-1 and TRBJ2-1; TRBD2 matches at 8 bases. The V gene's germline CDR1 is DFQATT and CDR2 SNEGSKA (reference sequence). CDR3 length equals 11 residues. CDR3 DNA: TGCAGAGCGGGAGAGTTCAATGAGCAGTTCTTC. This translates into CRAGEFNEQFF.

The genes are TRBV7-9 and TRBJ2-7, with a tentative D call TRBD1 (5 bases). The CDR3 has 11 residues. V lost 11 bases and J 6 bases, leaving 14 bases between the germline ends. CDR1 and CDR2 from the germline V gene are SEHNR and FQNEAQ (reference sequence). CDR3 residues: CAVLRGGEQYF. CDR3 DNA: TGTGCCGTCCTAAGGGGCGGCGAGCAGTACTTC. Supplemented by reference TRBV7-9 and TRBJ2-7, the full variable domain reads DTGVSQNPRHKITKRGQNVTFRCDPISEHNRLYWYRQTLGQGPEFLTYFQNEAQLEKSRLLSDRFSAERPKGSFSTLEIQRTEQGDSAMYLCAVLRGGEQYFGPGTRLTVT.

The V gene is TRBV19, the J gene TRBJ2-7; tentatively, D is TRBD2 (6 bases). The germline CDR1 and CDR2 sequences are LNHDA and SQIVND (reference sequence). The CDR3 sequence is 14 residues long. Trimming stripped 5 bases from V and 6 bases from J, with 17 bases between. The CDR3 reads CASSPRSAEGEQYF. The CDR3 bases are TGTGCCAGTAGTCCGCGGAGCGCGGAGGGCGAGCAGTACTTC.

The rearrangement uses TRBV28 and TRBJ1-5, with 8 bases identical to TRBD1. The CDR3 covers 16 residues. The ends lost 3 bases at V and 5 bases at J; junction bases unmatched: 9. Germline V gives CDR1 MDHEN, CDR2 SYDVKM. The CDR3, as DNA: TGTGCCAGCAGTTTCTTCGGACAGGGAAGTCATCAGCCCCAGCATTTT. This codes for CASSFFGQGSHQPQHF.

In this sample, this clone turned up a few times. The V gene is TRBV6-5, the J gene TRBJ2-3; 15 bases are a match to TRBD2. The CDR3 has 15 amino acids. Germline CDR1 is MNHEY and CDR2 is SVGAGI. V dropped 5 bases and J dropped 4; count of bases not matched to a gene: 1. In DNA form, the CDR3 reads TGTGCCAGCAGTGGACTAGCGGGGGGGCCAGATACGCAGTATTTT. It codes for CASSGLAGGPDTQYF.

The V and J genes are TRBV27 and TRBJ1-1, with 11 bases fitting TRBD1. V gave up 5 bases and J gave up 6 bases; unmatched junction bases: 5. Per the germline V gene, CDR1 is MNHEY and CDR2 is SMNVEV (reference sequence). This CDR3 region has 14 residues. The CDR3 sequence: CASSAGQGAAEAFF. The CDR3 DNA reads TGTGCCAGCAGTGCCGGACAGGGGGCCGCTGAAGCTTTCTTT.

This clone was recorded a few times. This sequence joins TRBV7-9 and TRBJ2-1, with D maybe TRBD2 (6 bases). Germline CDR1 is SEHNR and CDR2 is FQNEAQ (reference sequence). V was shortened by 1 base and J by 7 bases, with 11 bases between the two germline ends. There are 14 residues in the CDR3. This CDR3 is CASSLGGANNEQFF. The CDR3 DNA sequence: TGTGCCAGCAGCTTAGGCGGGGCTAATAATGAGCAGTTCTTC. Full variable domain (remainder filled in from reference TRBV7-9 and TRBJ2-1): DTGVSQNPRHKITKRGQNVTFRCDPISEHNRLYWYRQTLGQGPEFLTYFQNEAQLEKSRLLSDRFSAERPKGSFSTLEIQRTEQGDSAMYLCASSLGGANNEQFFGPGTRLTVL.

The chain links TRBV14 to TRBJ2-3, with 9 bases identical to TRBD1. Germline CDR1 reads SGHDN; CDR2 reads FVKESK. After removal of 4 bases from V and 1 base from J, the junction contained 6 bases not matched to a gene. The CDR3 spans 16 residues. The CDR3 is CASSPFWTGGTDTQYF. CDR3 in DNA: TGTGCCAGCAGCCCATTCTGGACAGGGGGCACAGATACGCAGTATTTT.

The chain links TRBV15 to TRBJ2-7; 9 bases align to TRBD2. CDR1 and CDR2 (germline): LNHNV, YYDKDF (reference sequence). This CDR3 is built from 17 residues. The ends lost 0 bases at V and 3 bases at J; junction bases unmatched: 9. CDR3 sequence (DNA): TGTGCCACCAGCAGAGATCGGAGGACTAGCGCAAACTACGAGCAGTACTTC. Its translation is CATSRDRRTSANYEQYF.

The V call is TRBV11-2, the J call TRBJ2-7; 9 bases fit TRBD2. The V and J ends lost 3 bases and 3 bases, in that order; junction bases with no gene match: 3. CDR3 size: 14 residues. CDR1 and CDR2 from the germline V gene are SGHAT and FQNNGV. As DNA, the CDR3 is TGTGCCAGCAGCTTCGCTAGCGGGGTCTACGAGCAGTACTTC. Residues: CASSFASGVYEQYF.

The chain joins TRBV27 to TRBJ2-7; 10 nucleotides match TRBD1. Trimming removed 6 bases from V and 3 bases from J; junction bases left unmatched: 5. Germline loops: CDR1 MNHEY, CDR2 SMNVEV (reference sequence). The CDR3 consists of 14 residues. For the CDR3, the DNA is TGTGCCAGCAGGGGGACAGGGGTTGGCTACGAGCAGTACTTC. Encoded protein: CASRGTGVGYEQYF.

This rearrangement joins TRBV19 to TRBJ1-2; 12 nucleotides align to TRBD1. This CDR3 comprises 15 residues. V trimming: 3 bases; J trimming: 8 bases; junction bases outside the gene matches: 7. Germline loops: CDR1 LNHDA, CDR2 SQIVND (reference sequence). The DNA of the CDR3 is TGTGCCAGTAGTATCACCGGGACAGGGGGCGGAGGCTACACCTTC. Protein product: CASSITGTGGGGYTF.

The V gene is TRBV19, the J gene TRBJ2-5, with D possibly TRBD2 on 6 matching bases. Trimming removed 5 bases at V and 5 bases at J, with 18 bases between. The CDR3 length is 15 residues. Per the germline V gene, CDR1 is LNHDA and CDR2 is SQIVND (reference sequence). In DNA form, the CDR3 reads TGTGCCAGTAGTCCGAGGGACTCCGGCGCGGAGACCCAGTACTTC. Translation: CASSPRDSGAETQYF.

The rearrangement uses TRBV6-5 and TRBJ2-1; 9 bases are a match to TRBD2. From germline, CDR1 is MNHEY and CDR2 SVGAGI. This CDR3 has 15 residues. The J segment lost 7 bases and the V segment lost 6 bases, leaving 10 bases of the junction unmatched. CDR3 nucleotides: TGTGCCAGCAGACCCCCTAGCGGGGATATAAATGAGCAGTTCTTC. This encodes CASRPPSGDINEQFF.

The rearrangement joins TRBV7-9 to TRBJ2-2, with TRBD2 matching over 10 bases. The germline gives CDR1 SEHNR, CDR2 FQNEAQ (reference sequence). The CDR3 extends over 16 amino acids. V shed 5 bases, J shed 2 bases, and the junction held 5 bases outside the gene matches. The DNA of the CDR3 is TGTGCCAGCAGCCCCAGGACTAGCGGCAACACCGGGGAGCTGTTTTTT. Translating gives CASSPRTSGNTGELFF.

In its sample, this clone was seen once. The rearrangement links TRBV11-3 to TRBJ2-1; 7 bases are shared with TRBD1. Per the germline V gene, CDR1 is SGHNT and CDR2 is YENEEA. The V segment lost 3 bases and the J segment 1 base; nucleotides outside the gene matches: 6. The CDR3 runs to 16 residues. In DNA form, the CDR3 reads TGTGCCAGCAGCTTTAGTGACAGGGTGTCCTACAATGAGCAGTTCTTC. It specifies CASSFSDRVSYNEQFF.

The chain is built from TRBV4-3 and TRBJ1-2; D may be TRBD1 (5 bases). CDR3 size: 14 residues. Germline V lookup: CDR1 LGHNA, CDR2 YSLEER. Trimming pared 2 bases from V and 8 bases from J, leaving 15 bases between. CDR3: CASSQKAGGEGYTF. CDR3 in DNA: TGCGCCAGCAGCCAAAAAGCCGGGGGTGAAGGCTACACCTTC.

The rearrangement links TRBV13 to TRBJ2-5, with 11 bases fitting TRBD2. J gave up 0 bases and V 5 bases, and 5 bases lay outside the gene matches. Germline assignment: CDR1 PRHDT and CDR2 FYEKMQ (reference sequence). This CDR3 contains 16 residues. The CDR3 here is CASSQGTSGYQETQYF. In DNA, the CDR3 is TGTGCCAGCAGCCAAGGGACTAGCGGATACCAAGAGACCCAGTACTTC.

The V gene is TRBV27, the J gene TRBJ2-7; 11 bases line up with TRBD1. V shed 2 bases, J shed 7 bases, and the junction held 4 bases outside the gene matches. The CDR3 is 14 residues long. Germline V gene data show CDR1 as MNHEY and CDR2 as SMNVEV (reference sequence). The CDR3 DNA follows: TGTGCCAGCAGTTTAGGACAGGGGGCGCGGGAGCAGTACTTC. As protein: CASSLGQGAREQYF.

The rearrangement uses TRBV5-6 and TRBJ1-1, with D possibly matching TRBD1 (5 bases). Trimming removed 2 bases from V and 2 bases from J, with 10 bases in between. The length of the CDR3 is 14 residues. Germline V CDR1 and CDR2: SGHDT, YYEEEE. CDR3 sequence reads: CASSFRGGNTEAFF. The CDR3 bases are TGTGCCAGCAGCTTCCGGGGGGGAAACACTGAAGCTTTCTTT.

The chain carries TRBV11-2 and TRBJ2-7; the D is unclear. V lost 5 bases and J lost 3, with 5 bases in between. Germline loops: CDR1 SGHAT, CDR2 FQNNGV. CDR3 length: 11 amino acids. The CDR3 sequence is CASSKYYEQYF. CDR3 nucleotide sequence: TGTGCCAGCAGCAAATACTACGAGCAGTACTTC.

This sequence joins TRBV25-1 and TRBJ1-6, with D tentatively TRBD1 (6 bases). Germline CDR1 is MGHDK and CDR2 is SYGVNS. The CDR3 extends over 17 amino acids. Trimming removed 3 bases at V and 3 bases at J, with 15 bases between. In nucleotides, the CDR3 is TGTGCCAGCAGTGACCCCCCGCTGACAGGCTATAATTCACCCCTCCACTTT. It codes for CASSDPPLTGYNSPLHF.